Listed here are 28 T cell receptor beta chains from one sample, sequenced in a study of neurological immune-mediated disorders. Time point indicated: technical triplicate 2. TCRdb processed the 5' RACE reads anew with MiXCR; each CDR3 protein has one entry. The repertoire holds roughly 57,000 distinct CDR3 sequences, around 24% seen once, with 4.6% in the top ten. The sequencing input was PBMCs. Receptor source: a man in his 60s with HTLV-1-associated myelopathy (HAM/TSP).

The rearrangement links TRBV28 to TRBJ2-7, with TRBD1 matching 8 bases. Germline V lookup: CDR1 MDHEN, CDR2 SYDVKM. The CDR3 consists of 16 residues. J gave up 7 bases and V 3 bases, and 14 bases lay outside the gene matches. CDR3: CASSLRAGRGPNEQYF. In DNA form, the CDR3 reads TGTGCCAGCAGTTTGCGGGCGGGCAGGGGGCCGAATGAGCAGTACTTC.

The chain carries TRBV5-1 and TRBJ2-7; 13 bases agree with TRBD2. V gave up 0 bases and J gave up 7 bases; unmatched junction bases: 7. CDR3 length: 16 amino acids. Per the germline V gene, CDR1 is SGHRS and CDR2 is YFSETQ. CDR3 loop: CASSLEQPGLAGEQYF. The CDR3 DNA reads TGCGCCAGCAGCTTGGAACAACCGGGACTAGCGGGGGAGCAGTACTTC.

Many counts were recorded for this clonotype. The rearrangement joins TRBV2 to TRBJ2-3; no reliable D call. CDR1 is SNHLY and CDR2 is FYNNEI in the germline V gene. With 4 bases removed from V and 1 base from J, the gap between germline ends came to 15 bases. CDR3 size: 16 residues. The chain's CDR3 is CASSVSPGGRTDTQYF. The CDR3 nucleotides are TGTGCCAGCAGTGTGTCACCGGGTGGGCGCACAGATACGCAGTATTTT.

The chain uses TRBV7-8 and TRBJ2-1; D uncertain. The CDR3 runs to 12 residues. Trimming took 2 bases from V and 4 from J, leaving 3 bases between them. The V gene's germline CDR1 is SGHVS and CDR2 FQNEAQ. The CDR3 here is CASSLIYNEQFF. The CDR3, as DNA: TGTGCCAGCAGCTTAATATACAATGAGCAGTTCTTC.

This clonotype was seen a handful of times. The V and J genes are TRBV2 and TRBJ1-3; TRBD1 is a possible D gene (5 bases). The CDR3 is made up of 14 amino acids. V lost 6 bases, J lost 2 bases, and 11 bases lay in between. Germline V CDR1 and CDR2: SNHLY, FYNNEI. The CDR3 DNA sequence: TGTGCCAGCAGGTGGGGGGACGCTGGAAACACCATATATTTT. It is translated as CASRWGDAGNTIYF.

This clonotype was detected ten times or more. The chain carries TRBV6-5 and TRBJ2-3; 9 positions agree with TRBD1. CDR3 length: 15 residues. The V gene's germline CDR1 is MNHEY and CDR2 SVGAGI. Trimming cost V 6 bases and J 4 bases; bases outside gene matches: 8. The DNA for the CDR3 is TGTGCCAGCAGCCAAACAGGGGGCAGAGCAGATACGCAGTATTTT. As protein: CASSQTGGRADTQYF.

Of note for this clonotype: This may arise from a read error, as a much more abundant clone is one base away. The CDR3 region has the DNA TGCAGTGCTAGTTGGGGAGGGGCAAGCTGGGAGCTGTTTTTT. This translates into CSASWGGASWELFF. The chain couples TRBV20-1 to TRBJ2-2; 7 nucleotides line up with TRBD2. CDR1 and CDR2 (germline): DFQATT, SNEGSKA (reference sequence). This CDR3 comprises 14 residues. V lost 3 bases, J lost 9 bases, and 10 bases stayed unmatched.

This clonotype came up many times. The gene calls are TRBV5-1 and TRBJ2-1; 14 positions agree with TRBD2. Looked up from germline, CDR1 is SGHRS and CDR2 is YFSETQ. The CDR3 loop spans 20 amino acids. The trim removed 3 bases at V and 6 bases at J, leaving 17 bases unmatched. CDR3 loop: CASSCNGTSGSPFSGNEQFF. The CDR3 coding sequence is TGCGCCAGCAGCTGCAATGGGACTAGCGGGAGCCCATTTTCGGGCAATGAGCAGTTCTTC.

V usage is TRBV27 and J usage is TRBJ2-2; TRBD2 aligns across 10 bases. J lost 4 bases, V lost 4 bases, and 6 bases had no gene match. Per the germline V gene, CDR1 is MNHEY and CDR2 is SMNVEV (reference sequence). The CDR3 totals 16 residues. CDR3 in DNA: TGTGCCAGCAGTTCGCGGACTAGCGGAGGCACCGGGGAGCTGTTTTTT. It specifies CASSSRTSGGTGELFF.

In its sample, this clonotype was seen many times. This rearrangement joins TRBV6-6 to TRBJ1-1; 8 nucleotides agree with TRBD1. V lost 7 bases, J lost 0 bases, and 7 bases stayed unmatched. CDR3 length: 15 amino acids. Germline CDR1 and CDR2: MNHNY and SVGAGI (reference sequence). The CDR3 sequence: CASIQGASMNTEAFF. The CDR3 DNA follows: TGTGCCAGCATCCAGGGGGCGTCGATGAACACTGAAGCTTTCTTT.

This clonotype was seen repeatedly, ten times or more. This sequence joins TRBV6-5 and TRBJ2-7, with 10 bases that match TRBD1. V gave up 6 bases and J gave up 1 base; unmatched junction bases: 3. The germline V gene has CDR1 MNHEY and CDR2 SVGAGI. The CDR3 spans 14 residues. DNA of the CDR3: TGTGCCAGCAGATCGGGACAGGGGTCCTACGAGCAGTACTTC. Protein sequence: CASRSGQGSYEQYF.

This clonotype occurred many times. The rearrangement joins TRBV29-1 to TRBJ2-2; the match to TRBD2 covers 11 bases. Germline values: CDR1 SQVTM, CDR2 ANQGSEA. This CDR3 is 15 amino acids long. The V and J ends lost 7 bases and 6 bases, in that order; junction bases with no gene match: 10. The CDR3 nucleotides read TGCAGCGGCCGGACTAGCGGGCTGAGGGCCGGGGAGCTGTTTTTT. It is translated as CSGRTSGLRAGELFF.

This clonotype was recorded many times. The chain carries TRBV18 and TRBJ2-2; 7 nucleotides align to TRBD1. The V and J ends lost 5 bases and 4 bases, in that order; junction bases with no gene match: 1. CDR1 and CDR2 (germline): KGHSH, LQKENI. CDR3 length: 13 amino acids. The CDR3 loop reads CASSSGGTGELFF. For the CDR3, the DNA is TGTGCCAGCTCATCAGGGGGCACCGGGGAGCTGTTTTTT. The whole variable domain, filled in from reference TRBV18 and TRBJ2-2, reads NAGVMQNPRHLVRRRGQEARLRCSPMKGHSHVYWYRQLPEEGLKFMVYLQKENIIDESGMPKERFSAEFPKEGPSILRIQQVVRGDSAAYFCASSSGGTGELFFGEGSRLTVL.

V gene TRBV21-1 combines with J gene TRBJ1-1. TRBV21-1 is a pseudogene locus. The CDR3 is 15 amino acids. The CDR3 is CASSKGAGPNTEAFF. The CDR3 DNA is TGTGCCAGCAGCAAAGGGGCAGGGCCGAACACTGAAGCTTTCTTT.

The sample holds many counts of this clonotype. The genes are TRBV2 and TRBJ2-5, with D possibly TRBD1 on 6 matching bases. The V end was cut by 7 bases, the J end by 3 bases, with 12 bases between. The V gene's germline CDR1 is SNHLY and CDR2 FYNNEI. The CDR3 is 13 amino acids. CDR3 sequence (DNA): TGTGCCAGCACCTACTACAGGGAAGAGACCCAGTACTTC. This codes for CASTYYREETQYF.

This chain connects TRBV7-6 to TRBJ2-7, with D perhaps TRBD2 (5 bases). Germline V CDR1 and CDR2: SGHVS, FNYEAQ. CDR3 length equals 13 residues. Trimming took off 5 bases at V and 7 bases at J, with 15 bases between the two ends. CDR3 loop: CASSDTRTGEQYF. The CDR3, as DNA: TGTGCCAGCAGCGACACGAGGACGGGGGAGCAGTACTTC.

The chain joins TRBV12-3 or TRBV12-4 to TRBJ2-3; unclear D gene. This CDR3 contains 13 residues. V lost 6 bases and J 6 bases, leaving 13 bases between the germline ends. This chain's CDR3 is CASRVVGEDTQYF. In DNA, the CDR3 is TGTGCCAGCAGAGTGGTGGGCGAGGATACGCAGTATTTT.

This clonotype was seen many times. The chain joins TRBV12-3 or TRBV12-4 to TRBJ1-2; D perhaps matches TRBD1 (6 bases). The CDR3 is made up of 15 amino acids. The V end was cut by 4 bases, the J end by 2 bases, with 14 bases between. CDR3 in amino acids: CASSSYRERNYGYTF. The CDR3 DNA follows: TGTGCCAGCAGTTCTTACAGGGAGAGAAACTATGGCTACACCTTC.

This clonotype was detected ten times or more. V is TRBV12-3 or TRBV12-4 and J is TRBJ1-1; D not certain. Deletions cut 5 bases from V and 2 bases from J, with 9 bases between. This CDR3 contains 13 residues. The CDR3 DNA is TGTGCCAGCAGTGCAACATGTAACACTGAAGCTTTCTTT. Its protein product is CASSATCNTEAFF.

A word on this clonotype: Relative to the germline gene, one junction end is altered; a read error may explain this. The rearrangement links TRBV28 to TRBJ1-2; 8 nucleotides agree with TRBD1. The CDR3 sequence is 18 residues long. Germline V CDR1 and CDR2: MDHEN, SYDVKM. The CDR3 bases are TGTGCCAGCAGTTTGGTCGGCAGGGGGCTCGTCTATAACAATGGCTACAACTTC. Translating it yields CASSLVGRGLVYNNGYNF.

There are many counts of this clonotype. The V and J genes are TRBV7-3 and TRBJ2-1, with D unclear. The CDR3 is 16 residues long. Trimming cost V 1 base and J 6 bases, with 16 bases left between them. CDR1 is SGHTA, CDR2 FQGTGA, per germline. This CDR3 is CASSLNPPAAGNEQFF. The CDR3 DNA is TGTGCCAGCAGCTTAAACCCTCCTGCCGCCGGCAATGAGCAGTTCTTC.

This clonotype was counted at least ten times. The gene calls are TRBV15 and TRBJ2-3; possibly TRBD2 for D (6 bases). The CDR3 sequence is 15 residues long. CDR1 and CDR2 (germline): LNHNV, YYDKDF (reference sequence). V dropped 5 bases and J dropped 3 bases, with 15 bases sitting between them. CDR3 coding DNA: TGTGCCACCAGCGACGGAGGGTTACTAACAGATACGCAGTATTTT. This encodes CATSDGGLLTDTQYF.

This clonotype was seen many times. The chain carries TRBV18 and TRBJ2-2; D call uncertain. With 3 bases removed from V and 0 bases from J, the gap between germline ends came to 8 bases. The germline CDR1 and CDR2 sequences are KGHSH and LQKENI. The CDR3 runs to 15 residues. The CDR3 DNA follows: TGTGCCAGCTCACCGACGACTTCGAACACCGGGGAGCTGTTTTTT. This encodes CASSPTTSNTGELFF.

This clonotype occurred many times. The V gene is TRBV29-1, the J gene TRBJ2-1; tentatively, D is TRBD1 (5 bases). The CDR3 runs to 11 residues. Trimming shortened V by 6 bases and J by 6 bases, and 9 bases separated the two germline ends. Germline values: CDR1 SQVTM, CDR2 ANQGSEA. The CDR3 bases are TGCAGCGTGGACACCACCAATGAGCAGTTCTTC. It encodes CSVDTTNEQFF.

This chain's CDR3 is CSVERGLALNEQFF. CDR3 bases: TGCAGCGTTGAGAGAGGACTAGCGCTAAATGAGCAGTTCTTC. The chain links TRBV29-1 to TRBJ2-1, with 9 bases identical to TRBD2. Germline CDR1 reads SQVTM; CDR2 reads ANQGSEA. V was clipped by 3 bases and J by 7 bases; unmatched bases: 7. The CDR3 sequence is 14 residues long.

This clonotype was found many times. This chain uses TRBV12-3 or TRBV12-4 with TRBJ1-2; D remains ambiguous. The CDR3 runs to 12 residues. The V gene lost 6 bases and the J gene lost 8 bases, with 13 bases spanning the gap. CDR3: CASSHDIGGYTF. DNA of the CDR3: TGTGCCAGCAGCCACGACATCGGCGGCTACACCTTC.

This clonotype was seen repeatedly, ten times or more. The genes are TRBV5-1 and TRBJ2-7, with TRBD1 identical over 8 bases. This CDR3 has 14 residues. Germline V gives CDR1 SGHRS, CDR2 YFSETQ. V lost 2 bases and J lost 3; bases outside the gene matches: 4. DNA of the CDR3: TGCGCCAGCAGCTTATACGGACAGGGCTACGAGCAGTACTTC. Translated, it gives CASSLYGQGYEQYF.

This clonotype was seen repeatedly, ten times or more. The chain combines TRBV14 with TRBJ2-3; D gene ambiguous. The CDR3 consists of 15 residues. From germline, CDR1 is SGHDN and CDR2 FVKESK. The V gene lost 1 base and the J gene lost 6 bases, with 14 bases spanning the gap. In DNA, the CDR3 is TGTGCCAGCAGCCAAGGGGCGCCCTTTGTCGATACGCAGTATTTT. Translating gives CASSQGAPFVDTQYF. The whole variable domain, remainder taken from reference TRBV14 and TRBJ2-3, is EAGVTQFPSHSVIEKGQTVTLRCDPISGHDNLYWYRRVMGKEIKFLLHFVKESKQDESGMPNNRFLAERTGGTYSTLKVQPAELEDSGVYFCASSQGAPFVDTQYFGPGTRLTVL.